This entry concerns a single T cell receptor beta chain. Its antigen is not known. The data belong to a study of CXCR3-negative and CXCR3-positive naive CD8 T cells. Study findings and constraints: Hydrophobicity of TRB CDR3s was greater in CXCR3-positive naive cells than in CXCR3-negative naive cells. Memory, not naive, CXCR3-negative and CXCR3-positive cells differed in TRBV-TRBJ usage. In both naive subsets diversity was comparably high, whereas memory CD8+ cells showed much lower diversity.

The TRB libraries of cDNA were built by UMI-labeled 5' RACE. TCRdb re-analyzed the 5' RACE reads; it lists each CDR3 protein once, without DNA. The sample's table shows about 58,000 distinct CDR3 sequences. The CDR3 loop spans 14 amino acids. The germline CDR1 and CDR2 sequences are SGHNT and YENEEA. Those CD8+ T cells considered naive were CD45RO-CCR7+CD27+CD95-. The sample comprised naive CXCR3- CD8+ T cells from blood. The subset is: CD45RO-CCR7+CD27+CD95- naive CD8+ T cells lacking CXCR3 (TNR3-). The clonotype was recovered from a human donor in good health. Some clones in this sample may be carry-over from other donors' samples. The chain joins TRBV11-3 to TRBJ2-1; the TCRdb call, TRBD1, lacks DNA for checking. CDR3 amino acids: CASSLPGGSNEQFF.